The 5 T cell receptor beta chains in this list originate from one sample, sequenced in a study of shared clonotypes between healthy human individuals. The protocol was immunoSEQ multiplex PCR, while the TCRdb copy is restricted to in-frame clones and leaves out a portion. Here the sample spans about 610,000 clones, 90% to 97% being singletons. Positively selected for CCR7, the CD45RO-negative cells used as naive CD8 cells excluded terminally differentiated effector memory CD45RA+ cells. Sequencing was carried out using naive CD8+ T cells sorted from blood. The receptors were sampled from a woman aged 25 to 45 in good health.

The chain links TRBV9 to TRBJ2-7; D unresolved. Germline V gene data show CDR1 as SGDLS and CDR2 as YYNGEE. There are 12 residues in the CDR3. With 4 bases removed from V and 1 base from J, the gap between germline ends came to 6 bases. The CDR3 region is CASSSQSYEQYF. CDR3 sequence (DNA): TGTGCCAGCAGCTCCCAGTCCTACGAGCAGTACTTC. Full variable domain (missing parts from reference TRBV9 and TRBJ2-7): DSGVTQTPKHLITATGQRVTLRCSPRSGDLSVYWYQQSLDQGLQFLIQYYNGEERAKGNILERFSAQQFPDLHSELNLSSLELGDSALYFCASSSQSYEQYFGPGTRLTVT.

The chain links TRBV7-9 to TRBJ2-2; the match to TRBD1 covers 7 bases. V was clipped by 5 bases and J by 6 bases; unmatched bases: 9. CDR1 and CDR2 (germline): SEHNR, FQNEAQ (reference sequence). The CDR3 covers 15 residues. Here the CDR3 DNA reads TGTGCCAGCAGCAAAGGAGACAGGGCTGCCGGGGAGCTGTTTTTT. Amino acids: CASSKGDRAAGELFF.

CDR3 protein: CSVVDGLNEQYF. CDR3 coding DNA: TGCAGCGTTGTAGACGGCTTAAACGAGCAGTACTTC. This chain joins TRBV29-1 and TRBJ2-7, with D hard to call. CDR3 length: 12 residues. CDR1 is SQVTM, CDR2 ANQGSEA, per germline. V was pared by 4 bases and J by 5 bases, with 12 bases between.

This sequence joins TRBV30 and TRBJ2-3; TRBD1 or TRBD2 may be the D gene (5 bases each). Trimming removed 3 bases from V and 2 bases from J, with 15 bases in between. Per germline, CDR1 GTSNPN and CDR2 SVGIG (reference sequence). The CDR3 runs to 15 residues. The chain's CDR3 is CAWRGWDEITDTQYF. The CDR3 DNA reads TGTGCCTGGAGGGGATGGGACGAGATCACAGATACGCAGTATTTT.

The chain recombines TRBV19 with TRBJ2-1; possibly TRBD1 for D (6 bases). The CDR3 sequence is 18 residues long. CDR1 is LNHDA and CDR2 is SQIVND in the germline V gene (reference sequence). V gave up 3 bases and J gave up 0 bases, with 18 bases separating them. In DNA form, the CDR3 reads TGTGCCAGTAGTATTTACCTGGCGCCCAGGGGCTCCTACAATGAGCAGTTCTTC. Amino acids: CASSIYLAPRGSYNEQFF.